This paragraph reports one TCR beta chain. Its specificity is not known. Extraction of RNA preceded its reverse transcription into cDNA, which served as the sequencing template. Here immunoSEQ multiplex PCR was the method, and the copy in TCRdb shows in-frame clones only, minus some. This sample has around 200,000 clones; around 63% occur once, and the top ten carry about 1.5%. Collection of lesional scalp punch biopsies and peripheral blood was performed in alopecia areata patients. PBMCs were stained for CD3, CD4 and CD8, and CD4+ and CD8+ T cells were sorted. This entry belongs to a study of CD8+ T cells in alopecia areata. Study summary: Treated patients were dosed with oral tofacitinib, taking 5 to 10 mg twice daily. Overall study results and limits: Lesional scalp displayed greater clonality than normal scalp, most notably in alopecia totalis/universalis.

Germline values: CDR1 SGDLS, CDR2 YYNGEE. Deletions cut 3 bases from V and 4 bases from J, with 13 bases between. The CDR3 totals 14 residues. This sequence was found in a human donor with alopecia areata. The V and J genes are TRBV9 and TRBJ2-5; no clear D gene. The source material was CD4+ T cells sorted from blood, sampled at week 0. The CDR3, as DNA: TGTGCCAGCAGCGAGGGCCCGGGCGGAGAGACCCAGTACTTC. This translates into CASSEGPGGETQYF.